The 14 T cell receptor beta chains given below trace back to one sample, sequenced in a study of cytomegalovirus exposure and HLA in healthy donors. The PCR made use of 60 Vbeta and 13 Jbeta primers. The data were produced by immunoSEQ multiplex PCR, yet TCRdb's version contains in-frame clones alone and is incomplete. The sample has about 160,000 clones, over 75% seen once; the top ten hold 1%. The specimen sequenced was PBMCs. Receptors originate from a woman in her 50s in good health and CMV-seropositive.

V usage is TRBV20-1 and J usage is TRBJ2-5; D possibly corresponds to TRBD2 (5 bases). The CDR3 consists of 11 residues. Trimming stripped 5 bases from V and 7 bases from J, with 11 bases between. CDR1 is DFQATT, CDR2 SNEGSKA, per germline (reference sequence). CDR3 residues: CSAYRSGTQYF. As DNA, the CDR3 is TGCAGTGCTTATAGAAGCGGGACCCAGTACTTC.

The V gene is TRBV6-6, the J gene TRBJ1-1, with 7 bases that match TRBD1. V was clipped by 2 bases and J by 0 bases; unmatched bases: 6. Per the germline V gene, CDR1 is MNHNY and CDR2 is SVGAGI (reference sequence). There are 16 residues in the CDR3. As DNA, the CDR3 is TGTGCCAGCAGTTACCTGCAGACAGGGATGAACACTGAAGCTTTCTTT. Protein product: CASSYLQTGMNTEAFF.

The chain has TRBV7-9 and TRBJ2-1; TRBD1 agrees at 10 bases. The CDR3 is 15 residues long. Unmatched junction bases numbered 5, after V lost 4 bases and J lost 5 bases. Germline V gene lookup returns CDR1 SEHNR and CDR2 FQNEAQ (reference sequence). The DNA for the CDR3 is TGTGCCAGCAGCTCCCGGGACAGGGGACACAATGAGCAGTTCTTC. Residues: CASSSRDRGHNEQFF.

As regards this clone: Its ends do not fully match the called genes, so a read error is possible. The chain employs TRBV5-4 and TRBJ2-7; a weak D match, TRBD1 (5 bases). Germline CDR1 is SGHNT and CDR2 is YYREEE (reference sequence). This CDR3 contains 15 residues. This CDR3 is CASSLDRPSSHEQYF. The DNA of the CDR3 is TGTGCCAGCAGCTTGGACAGGCCTTCCTCCCACGAGCAGTACTTC.

The rearrangement uses TRBV5-5 and TRBJ1-1; D is uncertain. Between the trimmed V and J ends, which lost 4 bases and 4 bases, there was a span of 11 bases. CDR1 and CDR2 (germline): SGHKS, YYEKEE (reference sequence). This CDR3 comprises 13 residues. This CDR3 is CASSRLEGTEAFF. CDR3 DNA sequence: TGTGCCAGCAGCCGCCTCGAGGGCACTGAAGCTTTCTTT.

The rearrangement links TRBV7-6 to TRBJ2-2; 7 bases are a match to TRBD1. The germline V gene encodes CDR1 SGHVS and CDR2 FNYEAQ. The junction had 5 bases not matched to a gene; V was cut back by 4 bases and J by 0 bases. The CDR3 extends over 16 amino acids. DNA of the CDR3: TGTGCCAGCAGCTCTCGACAGGGTTCGAACACCGGGGAGCTGTTTTTT. It encodes CASSSRQGSNTGELFF.

The chain employs TRBV28 and TRBJ2-5, with 8 bases identical to TRBD1. The J call may be mistaken, given a closer DNA end match to TRBJ2-7. The CDR3 extends over 17 amino acids. In germline, CDR1 is MDHEN, CDR2 SYDVKM. CDR3 DNA sequence: TGTGCCAGCAGTTCATTTATATCCGACAGGGGCACCTACGAGCAGTACTTC. Encoded protein: CASSSFISDRGTYEQYF.

The rearrangement links TRBV5-1 to TRBJ1-1; D is unclear. CDR3 length: 13 amino acids. Trimming removed 6 bases at V and 3 bases at J, with 12 bases between. CDR1 and CDR2 (germline): SGHRS, YFSETQ. CDR3 sequence reads: CASTKWGDTEAFF. CDR3 nucleotides: TGCGCCAGCACTAAGTGGGGAGACACTGAAGCTTTCTTT.

The chain uses TRBV27 and TRBJ2-1; 7 bases align to TRBD2. CDR3 length equals 15 residues. CDR1 and CDR2 from the germline V gene are MNHEY and SMNVEV (reference sequence). J lost 6 bases, V lost 5 bases, and 10 bases had no gene match. CDR3 DNA: TGTGCCAGCAGTCTAACTAGCGCCATCGGCAATGAGCAGTTCTTC. Amino acid sequence: CASSLTSAIGNEQFF.

The chain uses TRBV19 and TRBJ2-2; D may be TRBD2 (6 bases). V dropped 7 bases and J dropped 6 bases, with 15 bases sitting between them. This CDR3 region has 14 residues. Germline CDR1 reads LNHDA; CDR2 reads SQIVND (reference sequence). The CDR3 is CASIKGRMAGELFF. Written as DNA, the CDR3 is TGTGCCAGTATTAAGGGGAGGATGGCCGGGGAGCTGTTTTTT.

The CDR3 loop is CASSFGTGGGYTEAFF. The CDR3, as DNA: TGTGCCAGCAGTTTTGGGACAGGAGGGGGCTACACTGAAGCTTTCTTT. The chain uses TRBV28 and TRBJ1-1, with 8 bases fitting TRBD1. Germline CDR1 is MDHEN and CDR2 is SYDVKM. V gave up 3 bases and J gave up 3 bases; unmatched junction bases: 9. The CDR3 consists of 16 residues. The variable domain in full, completed from reference TRBV28 and TRBJ1-1, reads DVKVTQSSRYLVKRTGEKVFLECVQDMDHENMFWYRQDPGLGLRLIYFSYDVKMKEKGDIPEGYSVSREKKERFSLILESASTNQTSMYLCASSFGTGGGYTEAFFGQGTRLTVV.

The table lists this clone with a count of one. This sequence joins TRBV6-5 and TRBJ1-2; D is undetermined. The germline V and J ends were trimmed by 2 bases and 4 bases, with 8 bases remaining between them. CDR1 is MNHEY and CDR2 is SVGAGI in the germline V gene. The CDR3 extends over 13 amino acids. Written as DNA, the CDR3 is TGTGCCAGCAGTTACGAGGCTGTCTATGGCTACACCTTC. Its protein product is CASSYEAVYGYTF.

The chain recombines TRBV28 with TRBJ2-7; D is unclear. The CDR3 consists of 14 residues. Trimming took 8 bases from V and 0 from J, leaving 14 bases between them. CDR1 MDHEN and CDR2 SYDVKM come from the germline V gene. CDR3 bases: TGTGCCAGCGTTGGAGTAGGATTCTCCTACGAGCAGTACTTC. The encoded protein is CASVGVGFSYEQYF.

The chain employs TRBV7-2 and TRBJ2-7; D gene uncertain. V lost 2 bases, J lost 6 bases, and 17 bases lay in between. The CDR3 length is 15 residues. Looked up from germline, CDR1 is SGHTA and CDR2 is FQGNSA. CDR3 sequence (DNA): TGTGCCAGCAGCTTATTGGCTAGGATCTTCTCCGAGCAGTACTTC. Translated: CASSLLARIFSEQYF.